This T cell receptor (beta chain) was profiled in a study of CD8+ T cells in alopecia areata. Sequencing relied on a cDNA template that was reverse transcribed from extracted RNA. Sequenced by immunoSEQ multiplex PCR; TCRdb stores in-frame clones only, minus some. The table records about 120,000 clones, less than 80% of them present only once. This clone has just a few counts. V lost 1 base to trimming and J lost 3 bases; unmatched junction nucleotides: 5. The CDR3 extends over 14 amino acids. The germline CDR1 and CDR2 sequences are SQVTM and ANQGSEA. A FACSAria was used to sort CD4+ and CD8+ T cells. These cells came from PBMCs.

The specimen sequenced was CD4+ T cells sorted from blood. The sequence derives from a human donor in good health. The rearrangement uses TRBV29-1 and TRBJ2-5; 7 bases are a match to TRBD1. CDR3: CSVEAGTAKETQYF. The CDR3 coding sequence is TGCAGCGTTGAAGCCGGGACAGCAAAAGAGACCCAGTACTTC.